The rows below give T cell receptor beta chains drawn from one sample of a study of cytomegalovirus exposure and HLA in healthy donors. Profiled with immunoSEQ multiplex PCR; TCRdb holds only in-frame clones, not every one. The sample lists roughly 200,000 clones; just under 80% were seen once. What was sequenced was PBMCs. These TCRs come from a female donor in good health and CMV-seronegative. Each CDR3 is given with its conserved first and last residue. The D gene is left open where the match is weak. The size entry is marked missing in some rows and otherwise reads once, few, many or a size class.

d_call	j_call	v_call	clone_size	cdr3_nt	cdr3_aa
TRBD1	TRBJ2-7	TRBV6-1	-	TGTGCCAGCAGTGAAATGGACAGGGGCGACGAGCAGTACTTC	CASSEMDRGDEQYF
-	TRBJ2-5	TRBV6-5	-	TGTGCCAGCGGAGGTCGGCGGGAGACCCAGTACTTC	CASGGRRETQYF
TRBD1	TRBJ2-7	TRBV6-5	few	TGTGCCAGCAGACCCACAGGGGGCGCCTACGAGCAGTACTTC	CASRPTGGAYEQYF
-	TRBJ2-5	TRBV21-1	few	TGTGCCAGCAGCAAAGGGGGGCGACAGGTCGAGACCCAGTACTTC	CASSKGGRQVETQYF
TRBD1	TRBJ1-1	TRBV5-1	few	TGCGCCAGCAGCTTGCAGGGGGCGGGCACTGAAGCTTTCTTT	CASSLQGAGTEAFF
-	TRBJ2-5	TRBV4-2	-	TGTGCCAGCAGCCAAAACCTAGCAGCTATGACCCAGTACTTC	CASSQNLAAMTQYF
TRBD1	TRBJ2-6	TRBV5-6	once	TGTGCCAGCAGCTGGGGGGACAGGCGGCTTGGTGCCAACGTCCTGACTTTC	CASSWGDRRLGANVLTF
TRBD2	TRBJ2-1	TRBV27	once	TGTGCCAGCAGCTTTGGACTAGCGGGAGGGAGCTCCTACAATGAGCAGTTCTTC	CASSFGLAGGSSYNEQFF
-	TRBJ2-7	TRBV7-9	once	TGTGCCAGCAGAGACCCGGGACTGGGCCACTACGAGCAGTACTTC	CASRDPGLGHYEQYF
TRBD2	TRBJ2-1	TRBV19	few	TGTGCCAGTAGTATGGCTACCGGACTAGCGGGGGGCCCCCCCGTCTTC	CASSMATGLAGGPPVF
-	TRBJ2-7	TRBV11-2	-	TGTGCCAGCAGCTTCTCGGGTTTGGGCGAGCAGTACTTC	CASSFSGLGEQYF
-	TRBJ2-1	TRBV19	-	TGTGCCAGTAACGGCGGGGCCCTATCCTACAATGAGCAGTTCTTC	CASNGGALSYNEQFF
TRBD2	TRBJ2-5	TRBV6-1	-	TGTGCCAGCAGTGTGACTAGCGGGATGGGGGAGACCCAGTACTTC	CASSVTSGMGETQYF
-	TRBJ2-5	TRBV6-6	few	TGTGCCAGTTCTCCGATAGGAGAAGAGACCCAGTACTTC	CASSPIGEETQYF
-	TRBJ1-1	TRBV6-1	-	TGTGCCAGCAGCAGGTCCCTGGGCACTGAAGCTTTCTTT	CASSRSLGTEAFF
-	TRBJ2-3	TRBV21-1	-	TGTGCCAGCAGCCGGGGGGTGGCAGGCCCCTTCCCCACAGATACGCAGTATTTT	CASSRGVAGPFPTDTQYF
TRBD1	TRBJ1-6	TRBV2	-	TGTGCCAGCAGTGAATCGGGACAGCCTAATTCACCCCTCCACTTT	CASSESGQPNSPLHF
-	TRBJ1-1	TRBV4-2	-	TGTGCCAGCAGCCAAGATGGGCAGGGGTCAACCATTACATACCAAGCTTTCTTT	CASSQDGQGSTITYQAFF
-	TRBJ2-3	TRBV2	-	TGTGCCAGCAGTCTACTAGTCACAGATACGCAGTATTTT	CASSLLVTDTQYF
-	TRBJ1-5	TRBV29-1	-	TGCAGCGTTGGTGGACAGAATCAGCCCCAGCATTTT	CSVGGQNQPQHF
-	TRBJ2-7	TRBV12-5	-	TGTGCTAGTGGTTTGAGAGGTTTTGGATCGTACGAGCAGTACTTC	CASGLRGFGSYEQYF
TRBD1	TRBJ1-2	TRBV7-2	-	TGTGCCAGCAGCTTAGCGGGGAACAGGGGGGAAAATGGCTACACCTTC	CASSLAGNRGENGYTF
-	TRBJ2-7	TRBV19	-	TGTGCCAGTAGTCGGGGATTTGGGGGGGACACCTACGAGCAGTACTTC	CASSRGFGGDTYEQYF
-	TRBJ1-2	TRBV5-6	-	TGTGCCAGCAGCTTGGCTCAGGGCAGGAGTTATGGCTACACCTTC	CASSLAQGRSYGYTF
-	TRBJ2-7	TRBV27	-	TGTGCCAGCCGCCCAGTCTCCTACGAGCAGTACTTC	CASRPVSYEQYF
-	TRBJ2-5	TRBV7-2	-	TGTGCCAGCAGCTTATATCTTCGACAGGCAGCATCTCCGGGGACCCAGTACTTC	CASSLYLRQAASPGTQYF